This T cell receptor beta chain was sequenced for a study of blood T cell repertoires in COVID-19. Which cohort a participant joined came from the clinical history participants gave. With 4 bases clipped from V and 9 bases from J, the junction kept 7 bases outside the gene matches. The germline V gene has CDR1 GTSNPN and CDR2 SVGIG (reference sequence). The CDR3 runs to 14 residues. Using immunoSEQ multiplex PCR, the repertoire was profiled, and TCRdb retains in-frame clones only, with some absent. The repertoire holds approximately 200,000 clones, roughly four fifths seen once, with 1.3% in the top ten.

This sequence was found in a middle-aged woman with acute COVID-19. Source material: PBMCs or T cells enriched from blood (not recorded which). This chain links TRBV30 with TRBJ1-6; 9 nucleotides agree with TRBD1. The CDR3 region is CAWKGTGRVSPLHF. The CDR3 DNA is TGTGCCTGGAAGGGGACAGGGAGAGTTTCACCCCTCCACTTT. Full variable domain (missing parts from reference TRBV30 and TRBJ1-6): SQTIHQWPATLVQPVGSPLSLECTVEGTSNPNLYWYRQAAGRGLQLLFYSVGIGQISSEVPQNLSASRPQDRQFILSSKKLLLSDSGFYLCAWKGTGRVSPLHFGNGTRLTVT.